Listed below are T cell receptor beta chains from one sample, sequenced in a study of blood T cell repertoires in COVID-19. Data came from immunoSEQ multiplex PCR; TCRdb stores just in-frame clones and leaves some out. The table has under 200,000 clones, roughly 87% seen once. The sequenced sample consisted of PBMCs or T cells enriched from blood (not recorded which). These receptor sequences come from a woman aged 50 to 60 who had recovered from COVID-19. The CDR3 runs from the conserved cysteine through the conserved F or W. D genes are given only for firm matches. Where a row states a size, it is once, few, many or the class of an expanded clone; other rows omit it.

cdr3_aa | cdr3_nt | j_call | d_call | clone_size | v_call | cdr3_length
CASSESDSPNYGYTF | TGTGCCAGCAGTGAATCGGACAGTCCTAACTATGGCTACACCTTC | TRBJ1-2 | - | - | TRBV25-1 | 15
CASSIQAGANVLTF | TGTGCCAGTAGTATACAGGCGGGGGCCAACGTCCTGACTTTC | TRBJ2-6 | - | - | TRBV19 | 14
CASQSGSGIGTGELFF | TGTGCCAGCCAGAGCGGTAGCGGGATAGGCACCGGGGAGCTGTTTTTT | TRBJ2-2 | TRBD2 | - | TRBV25-1 | 16
CASSGSGRAGTGELFF | TGCGCCAGCAGCGGTAGCGGGAGGGCTGGCACCGGGGAGCTGTTTTTT | TRBJ2-2 | TRBD2 | few | TRBV5-1 | 16
CASRLQGDSPLHF | TGTGCCAGCAGGCTCCAGGGGGATTCACCCCTCCACTTT | TRBJ1-6 | TRBD1 | once | TRBV2 | 13
CASSPGLAGTLETQYF | TGTGCTAGCAGCCCCGGACTAGCGGGGACACTTGAGACCCAGTACTTC | TRBJ2-5 | TRBD2 | - | TRBV7-7 | 16
CASSPGQDEKLFF | TGTGCCAGCTCACCGGGACAGGACGAAAAACTGTTTTTT | TRBJ1-4 | TRBD1 | - | TRBV18 | 13
CASSLPTARGQETQYF | TGTGCCAGCAGCTTACCTACAGCCCGGGGGCAAGAGACCCAGTACTTC | TRBJ2-5 | - | - | TRBV7-9 | 16
CASSAPNQLTGRVYEQYF | TGTGCCAGCAGTGCCCCAAATCAGCTCACGGGGAGAGTCTACGAGCAGTACTTC | TRBJ2-7 | - | - | TRBV6-1 | 18
CAWTGTGRANEKLFF | TGTGCCTGGACTGGGACAGGACGGGCTAATGAAAAACTGTTTTTT | TRBJ1-4 | TRBD1 | once | TRBV30 | 15
CACTTTPGTGSYEQFF | TGTGCCTGCACCACTACCCCCGGGACAGGGAGCTATGAGCAGTTCTTC | TRBJ2-1 | TRBD1 | - | TRBV30 | 16
CASSLAGPSGISYNEQFF | TGTGCCAGCAGTCTTGCGGGGCCTAGCGGGATTTCCTACAATGAGCAGTTCTTC | TRBJ2-1 | TRBD2 | - | TRBV11-3 | 18
CASSLGTSGTNNEQFF | TGCGCCAGCAGCCTTGGGACTAGCGGGACGAACAATGAGCAGTTCTTC | TRBJ2-1 | TRBD2 | once | TRBV10-1 | 16
CASRPDLTKNIQYF | TGTGCCAGCAGACCCGACTTGACCAAAAACATTCAGTACTTC | TRBJ2-4 | - | - | TRBV5-4 | 14
CASSGASEQFF | TGTGCCAGCAGTGGGGCTAGCGAGCAGTTCTTC | TRBJ2-1 | - | - | TRBV2 | 11
CASSPRTGRNQPQHF | TGTGCCAGCTCACCCCGGACAGGGAGAAATCAGCCCCAGCATTTT | TRBJ1-5 | TRBD1 | - | TRBV18 | 15
CASSLAGQNYEQYF | TGTGCCAGCAGCTTAGCCGGACAGAACTACGAGCAGTACTTC | TRBJ2-7 | - | - | TRBV11-2 | 14
CASSLGSGVGNTEAFF | TGTGCCAGCAGCTTAGGCTCAGGGGTCGGGAACACTGAAGCTTTCTTT | TRBJ1-1 | - | - | TRBV7-9 | 16
CASSRKAGGSTDTQYF | TGTGCCAGTAGTAGAAAAGCGGGAGGGTCGACAGATACGCAGTATTTT | TRBJ2-3 | TRBD2 | - | TRBV19 | 16
CASSPGGPNTEAFF | TGTGCCAGCAGCCCCGGCGGCCCGAACACTGAAGCTTTCTTT | TRBJ1-1 | - | - | TRBV7-3 | 14
CASSPLPGSSYNEQFF | TGTGCCAGCTCACCCCTTCCCGGGAGCTCCTACAATGAGCAGTTCTTC | TRBJ2-1 | - | - | TRBV18 | 16
CASSDPVWRATDTQYF | TGCGCCAGCAGTGACCCAGTGTGGCGGGCCACAGATACGCAGTATTTT | TRBJ2-3 | - | - | TRBV10-2 | 16
CASSRRVNEQFF | TGCGCCAGCAGTCGGAGGGTCAATGAGCAGTTCTTC | TRBJ2-1 | - | few | TRBV23-1 | 12
CASSLRNENSPLHF | TGTGCCAGCAGTTTACGTAATGAGAATTCACCCCTCCACTTT | TRBJ1-6 | - | - | TRBV27 | 14
CASRSRVPYEQYF | TGTGCCAGCAGATCCCGGGTCCCTTACGAGCAGTACTTC | TRBJ2-7 | - | - | TRBV28 | 13
CSVGTGASNQPQHF | TGCAGCGTTGGGACAGGGGCTAGCAATCAGCCCCAGCATTTT | TRBJ1-5 | TRBD1 | once | TRBV29-1 | 14
CASSLGQAGNQPQHF | TGTGCCAGCAGCTTAGGTCAGGCCGGCAATCAGCCCCAGCATTTT | TRBJ1-5 | - | - | TRBV7-9 | 15
CASSLTSGSTDTQYF | TGTGCCAGCAGTTTGACTAGCGGCAGCACAGATACGCAGTATTTT | TRBJ2-3 | TRBD2 | - | TRBV6-4 | 15
CASSPRTGNYGYTF | TGCGCCAGCAGCCCCCGGACAGGGAACTATGGCTACACCTTC | TRBJ1-2 | TRBD1 | - | TRBV5-1 | 14
CASSQDGQGISPLHF | TGTGCCAGCAGCCAAGATGGGCAGGGAATTTCACCCCTCCACTTT | TRBJ1-6 | - | - | TRBV3-1/TRBV3-2 | 15
CASSYVGTGANVLTF | TGTGCCAGCAGTTACGTGGGGACAGGGGCCAACGTCCTGACTTTC | TRBJ2-6 | - | - | TRBV28 | 15
CAWSVAQGNYGYTF | TGTGCCTGGAGTGTAGCACAGGGGAACTATGGCTACACCTTC | TRBJ1-2 | TRBD1 | - | TRBV30 | 14
CASSLNRDNSPLHF | TGTGCCAGCAGCTTAAACAGGGATAATTCACCCCTCCACTTT | TRBJ1-6 | - | - | TRBV7-2 | 14
CATRDVNTEAFF | TGTGCCACCCGGGATGTGAACACTGAAGCTTTCTTT | TRBJ1-1 | - | - | TRBV2 | 12